This T cell receptor (beta chain) was retrieved from a study of OX40 agonist ivuxolimab in advanced cancers. Study background: Cohort: roughly 79% men, mean age about 60, aged about 23 to 80.

Notes on this clone: Its antigen is not identified.

The method was immunoSEQ multiplex PCR; TCRdb's version includes in-frame clones alone and lacks a portion of them. This table has over 55,000 clones, 75% to 85% appearing once. In germline, CDR1 is SGHTA, CDR2 FQGTGA. The CDR3 spans 13 residues. Trimming removed 5 bases from V and 1 base from J, with 5 bases in between. Findings and limits, study-wide: By week 6 at 0.1 to 3.0 mg/kg, blood CD4+ and CD8+ T cells had expanded clonally. Some patients who did not respond also had low normalized T-cell clonal expansion.

Blood draws occurred at baseline, cycle 4 day 1, and cycle 7 day 1. Sequenced material: CD4+ or CD8+ T cells sorted from blood, taken in a trial of the OX40 agonist ivuxolimab. The origin of this receptor is an adult with an advanced solid tumor such as melanoma, head and neck, liver or kidney cancer. V and J are TRBV7-3 and TRBJ2-2, with D unclear. This CDR3 reads CASSQRNTGELFF. CDR3 DNA sequence: TGTGCCAGCAGCCAACGGAACACCGGGGAGCTGTTTTTT.